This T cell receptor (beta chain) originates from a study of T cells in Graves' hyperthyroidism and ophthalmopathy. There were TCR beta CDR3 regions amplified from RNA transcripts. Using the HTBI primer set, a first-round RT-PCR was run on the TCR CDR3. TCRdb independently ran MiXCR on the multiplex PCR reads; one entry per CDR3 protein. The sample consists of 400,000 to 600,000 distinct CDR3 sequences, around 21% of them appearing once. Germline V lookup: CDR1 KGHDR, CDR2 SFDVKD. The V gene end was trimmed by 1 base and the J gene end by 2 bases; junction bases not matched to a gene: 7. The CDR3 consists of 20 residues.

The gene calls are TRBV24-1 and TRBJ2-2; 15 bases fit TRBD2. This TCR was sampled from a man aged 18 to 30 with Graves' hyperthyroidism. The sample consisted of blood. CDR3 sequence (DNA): TGTGCCACCAGTGATTTACCCGGACTAGCGGGAGGGCCAAACACCGGGGAGCTGTTTTTT. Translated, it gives CATSDLPGLAGGPNTGELFF.